Described below is a single T cell receptor beta chain sequence and its context. Its specificity is unknown. PCR employed 60 Vbeta and 13 Jbeta primers. The method was immunoSEQ multiplex PCR; TCRdb's version includes in-frame clones alone and lacks a portion of them. Among under 150,000 clones listed, roughly 79% were seen once. This entry is derived from a study of cytomegalovirus exposure and HLA in healthy donors. CDR3 length: 14 residues. Looked up from germline, CDR1 is KGHSH and CDR2 is LQKENI. Trimming stripped 0 bases from V and 4 bases from J, with 6 bases between. Points from the study as a whole: The authors excluded some V segments, including TRBV6-2 and TRBV6-3, as indistinguishable. In a later analysis, most CMV-associated TCR beta chains appeared HLA-restricted. TCR beta sequences reportedly predicted most subjects' HLA-A and HLA-B alleles accurately.

The J gene is TRBJ2-2, the V gene TRBV18; D call uncertain. Sequencing was carried out using PBMCs. This TCR was recovered from a man aged 30 to 39 in good health and CMV-seropositive. The CDR3 loop is CASSPPSGTGELFF. The CDR3 DNA is TGTGCCAGCTCACCACCCTCCGGCACCGGGGAGCTGTTTTTT.